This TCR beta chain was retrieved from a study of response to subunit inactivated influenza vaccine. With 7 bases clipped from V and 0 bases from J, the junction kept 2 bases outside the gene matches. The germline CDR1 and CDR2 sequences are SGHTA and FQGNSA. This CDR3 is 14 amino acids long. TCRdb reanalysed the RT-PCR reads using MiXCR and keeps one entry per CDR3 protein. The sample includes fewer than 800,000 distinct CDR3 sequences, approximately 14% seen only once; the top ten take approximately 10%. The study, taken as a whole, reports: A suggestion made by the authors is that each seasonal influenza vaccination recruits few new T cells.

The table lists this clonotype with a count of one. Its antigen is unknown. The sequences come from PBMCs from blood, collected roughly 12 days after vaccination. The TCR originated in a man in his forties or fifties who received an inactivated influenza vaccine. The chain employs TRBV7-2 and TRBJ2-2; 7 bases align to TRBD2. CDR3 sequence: CASTGGSNTGELFF. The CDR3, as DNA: TGTGCCAGCACGGGGGGTTCGAACACCGGGGAGCTGTTTTTT.